Listed here are 19 T cell receptor beta chains from one sample, sequenced in a study of T cell repertoires in cytomegalovirus infection. TCRdb independently ran MiXCR on the reads; one entry per CDR3 protein. The table lists 170,000 or so distinct CDR3 sequences, around 14% of them singletons. The sequenced sample consisted of PBMCs. These receptors were obtained from a human donor in good health (CMV status not recorded). Some clones in this sample may be carry-over from other donors' samples.

This clonotype was detected ten times or more. The chain joins TRBV7-9 to TRBJ2-1, with D tentatively TRBD1 (6 bases). Trimming took 1 base from V and 4 from J, leaving 11 bases between them. The germline V gene has CDR1 SEHNR and CDR2 FQNEAQ (reference sequence). The CDR3 is 15 residues long. CDR3 protein: CASSLGTVTYNEQFF. CDR3 nucleotides: TGTGCCAGCAGCTTAGGGACAGTCACTTACAATGAGCAGTTCTTC.

Only a few counts were recorded for this clonotype. This CDR3 is CASSSGDRGLQETQYF. CDR3 sequence (DNA): TGTGCCAGCAGCTCGGGGGACAGGGGGCTTCAAGAGACCCAGTACTTC. V is TRBV7-9 and J is TRBJ2-5; 12 nucleotides align to TRBD1. This CDR3 has 16 residues. Germline V CDR1 and CDR2: SEHNR, FQNEAQ (reference sequence). The V gene end was trimmed by 4 bases and the J gene end by 2 bases; junction bases not matched to a gene: 5.

This clonotype was counted a few times. The gene calls are TRBV29-1 and TRBJ2-2; 7 nucleotides agree with TRBD2. The CDR3 runs to 13 residues. Germline V lookup: CDR1 SQVTM, CDR2 ANQGSEA. V lost 6 bases, J lost 7 bases, and 8 bases stayed unmatched. For the CDR3, the DNA is TGCAGCGTGAATGGGAGGGCGAGCGGGGAGCTGTTTTTT. Protein sequence: CSVNGRASGELFF.

This clonotype was found many times. The chain has TRBV28 and TRBJ2-4, with 8 bases identical to TRBD2. Trimming cost V 5 bases and J 2 bases; bases outside gene matches: 8. CDR3 length: 16 residues. Germline V CDR1 and CDR2: MDHEN, SYDVKM. CDR3 protein: CASSPLAEAPKNIQYF. CDR3 bases: TGTGCCAGCAGTCCACTAGCGGAGGCTCCCAAAAACATTCAGTACTTC. The whole variable domain, filled in from reference TRBV28 and TRBJ2-4, reads DVKVTQSSRYLVKRTGEKVFLECVQDMDHENMFWYRQDPGLGLRLIYFSYDVKMKEKGDIPEGYSVSREKKERFSLILESASTNQTSMYLCASSPLAEAPKNIQYFGAGTRLSVL.

At least ten counts were recorded for this clonotype. The chain is built from TRBV7-9 and TRBJ1-1, with D perhaps TRBD1 (5 bases). V was shortened by 4 bases and J by 5 bases, with 17 bases between the two germline ends. CDR1 SEHNR and CDR2 FQNEAQ come from the germline V gene (reference sequence). There are 15 residues in the CDR3. This CDR3 is CASSSGDQVNTEAFF. CDR3 nucleotides: TGTGCCAGCAGCTCCGGGGACCAGGTTAATACTGAAGCTTTCTTT.

V and J are TRBV29-1 and TRBJ2-1, with 7 bases lining up with TRBD1. V lost 4 bases and J lost 12; bases outside the gene matches: 9. The CDR3 totals 12 residues. Germline values: CDR1 SQVTM, CDR2 ANQGSEA. CDR3 protein: CSVARQGEGQFF. The CDR3 nucleotides are TGCAGCGTTGCCCGACAGGGAGAAGGGCAGTTCTTC.

The rearrangement joins TRBV5-1 to TRBJ2-1; D not certain. Germline V lookup: CDR1 SGHRS, CDR2 YFSETQ. Trimming stripped 2 bases from V and 7 bases from J, with 10 bases between. The CDR3 contains 13 residues. The CDR3 nucleotides are TGCGCCAGCAGCTTAAATACCATAAATGAGCAGTTCTTC. Translation: CASSLNTINEQFF.

This clonotype was seen repeatedly, ten times or more. V is TRBV6-6 and J is TRBJ2-7; TRBD2 aligns across 9 bases. Germline V lookup: CDR1 MNHNY, CDR2 SVGAGI (reference sequence). V lost 6 bases to trimming and J lost 3 bases; unmatched junction nucleotides: 6. The CDR3 extends over 14 amino acids. DNA of the CDR3: TGTGCCAGCAGACGCCAAGCGGGAGGCTACGAGCAGTACTTC. Amino acid sequence: CASRRQAGGYEQYF.

This clonotype appeared many times. The gene calls are TRBV12-3 or TRBV12-4 and TRBJ2-4; TRBD2 agrees at 10 bases. The CDR3 extends over 15 amino acids. Losses at the gene ends were 0 bases for V and 9 bases for J; bases not matched to a gene: 5. CDR3 loop: CASSLALAGVAIQYF. Written as DNA, the CDR3 is TGTGCCAGCAGTTTAGCTCTAGCGGGAGTTGCCATTCAGTACTTC.

This clonotype was observed at least ten times. The V and J genes are TRBV7-2 and TRBJ1-2; perhaps TRBD1 as D (5 bases). Germline-derived CDR1 and CDR2 are SGHTA and FQGNSA. V lost 4 bases and J 6 bases, leaving 18 bases between the germline ends. CDR3 size: 15 residues. The DNA of the CDR3 is TGTGCCAGCAGCTCCCCGGGACTTCCTAGGGATGGCTACACCTTC. It yields the protein CASSSPGLPRDGYTF.

This clonotype was seen a few times. The chain has TRBV5-5 and TRBJ1-1, with 12 bases identical to TRBD1. Germline V gene sequence: CDR1 SGHKS, CDR2 YYEKEE (reference sequence). CDR3 length: 18 residues. Losses at the gene ends were 2 bases for V and 1 base for J; bases not matched to a gene: 9. The CDR3 nucleotides read TGTGCCAGCAGCTTTCGGGACAGGGGGCGTTTGGGGAACACTGAAGCTTTCTTT. As protein: CASSFRDRGRLGNTEAFF.

The table lists this clonotype with many counts. The rearrangement joins TRBV7-2 to TRBJ2-4, with 11 bases lining up with TRBD2. Germline V gene data show CDR1 as SGHTA and CDR2 as FQGNSA. With 5 bases clipped from V and 0 bases from J, the junction kept 9 bases outside the gene matches. The CDR3 totals 18 residues. CDR3 nucleotide sequence: TGTGCCAGCAGCCATCTGGGACTAGCGGACCTAGCCAAAAACATTCAGTACTTC. It translates to CASSHLGLADLAKNIQYF.

The table lists this clonotype with a few counts. The V and J genes are TRBV10-3 and TRBJ1-3; TRBD1 agrees at 7 bases. This CDR3 comprises 17 residues. V gave up 2 bases and J gave up 0 bases; unmatched junction bases: 7. CDR1 and CDR2 (germline): ENHRY, SYGVKD. The CDR3 nucleotides read TGTGCCATCAGTGAGCTGCTGGGACAGCACTCTGGAAACACCATATATTTT. Translated, it gives CAISELLGQHSGNTIYF.

This clonotype was seen ten or more times. Just one base apart from a much larger clone, this may be a read error. The J gene is TRBJ2-3, the V gene TRBV7-8; D not resolved. The CDR3 length is 13 residues. CDR1 and CDR2 (germline): SGHVS, FQNEAQ. Trimming took 2 bases from V and 0 from J, leaving 3 bases between them. The CDR3 DNA sequence: TGTGCCAGCAGCTTAATCAGCACAGATACGCAGTATTTT. This sequence encodes CASSLISTDTQYF.

With respect to this clonotype: A clone one base away is much larger, so this may be a read error. This chain links TRBV7-9 with TRBJ1-1; no definite D call. V dropped 0 bases and J dropped 9 bases, with 11 bases sitting between them. The germline CDR1 and CDR2 sequences are SEHNR and FQNEAQ (reference sequence). The CDR3 is made up of 13 amino acids. The DNA for the CDR3 is TGTGCCAGCAGCTTAGCCGGATTCGCTCAAGCTTTCTTT. The encoded protein is CASSLAGFAQAFF.

The rearrangement joins TRBV6-2 or TRBV6-3 to TRBJ2-7; D possibly corresponds to TRBD2 (5 bases). This CDR3 comprises 13 residues. Between the trimmed V and J ends, which lost 4 bases and 7 bases, there was a span of 14 bases. Germline values: CDR1 MNHEY, CDR2 SVGEGT. CDR3 DNA: TGTGCCAGCAGTTCGGACTCCCGGCGTGAGCAGTACTTC. The encoded protein is CASSSDSRREQYF.

The chain couples TRBV20-1 to TRBJ2-7; possible D gene TRBD1, 5 bases. Trimming took off 6 bases at V and 3 bases at J, with 18 bases between the two ends. The CDR3 length is 14 residues. CDR1 is DFQATT, CDR2 SNEGSKA, per germline (reference sequence). The CDR3 DNA reads TGCAGTGCCCCCAGGGCGGTCTCTGGCTACGAGCAGTACTTC. Translated: CSAPRAVSGYEQYF.

This clonotype was observed a few times. The CDR3 is CASSQGTGRSPLHF. The CDR3, as DNA: TGTGCCAGCAGTCAAGGGACAGGGAGATCACCCCTCCACTTT. This chain links TRBV13 with TRBJ1-6, with 9 positions matching TRBD1. The length of the CDR3 is 14 residues. Germline V CDR1 and CDR2: PRHDT, FYEKMQ (reference sequence). The ends lost 6 bases at V and 10 bases at J; junction bases unmatched: 7.

With respect to this clonotype: At one end the junction does not follow the germline gene, possibly because of a read error. The chain recombines TRBV12-3 or TRBV12-4 with TRBJ1-6; tentatively, D is TRBD1 (5 bases). The CDR3 sequence is 14 residues long. The CDR3 here is CANSLRDEGSPLHF. CDR3 bases: TGTGCCAACAGTCTGAGGGACGAGGGGTCACCCCTCCACTTT.